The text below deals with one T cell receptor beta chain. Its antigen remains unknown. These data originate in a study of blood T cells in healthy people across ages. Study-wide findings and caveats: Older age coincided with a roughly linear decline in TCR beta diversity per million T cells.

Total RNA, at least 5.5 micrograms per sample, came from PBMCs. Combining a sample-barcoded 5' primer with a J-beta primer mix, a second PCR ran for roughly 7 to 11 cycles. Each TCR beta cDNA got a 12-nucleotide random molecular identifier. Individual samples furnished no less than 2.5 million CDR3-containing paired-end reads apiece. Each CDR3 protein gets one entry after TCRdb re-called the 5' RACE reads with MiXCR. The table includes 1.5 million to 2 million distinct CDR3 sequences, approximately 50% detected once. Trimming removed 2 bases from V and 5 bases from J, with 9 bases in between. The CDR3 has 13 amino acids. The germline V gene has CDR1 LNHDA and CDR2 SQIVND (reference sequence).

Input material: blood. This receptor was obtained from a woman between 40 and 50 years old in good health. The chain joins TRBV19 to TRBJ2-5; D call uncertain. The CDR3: CASSIYGHETQYF. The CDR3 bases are TGTGCCAGTAGTATATACGGGCACGAGACCCAGTACTTC.